The rows below give T cell receptor beta chains drawn from one sample of a study of T cell repertoires in cytomegalovirus infection. No antigens are known for them. MiXCR, applied by TCRdb to the reads, yields one record per CDR3 protein. Altogether approximately 990,000 distinct CDR3 sequences are present, around 32% being singletons, with the ten largest covering 11% to 15%. This material consisted of cultured CD8+ T cells from PBMCs, taken from culture after CMV antigen stimulation. The receptor set was obtained from a human donor in good health (CMV status not recorded). Some clones in this sample may be carry-over from other donors' samples. CDR3s include the opening cysteine and the closing phenylalanine or tryptophan. Each record gives: clone size, J gene, D gene, V gene, CDR3 protein, CDR3 DNA. D genes are given only for firm matches. Size is stated for part of the rows, as once, few or many counts, or as a class when the clone is expanded.

. | TRBJ1-2 | . | TRBV20-1 | CSATSVETSAAINYGYTF | TGCAGTGCTACCTCCGTTGAGACGTCGGCGGCGATTAACTATGGCTACACCTTC
. | TRBJ2-1 | . | TRBV5-1 | CASSLLREDNEQFF | TGCGCCAGCAGCTTACTACGTGAGGACAATGAGCAGTTCTTC
once | TRBJ2-2 | . | TRBV5-5 | CASSLVQISRTGELFF | TGTGCCAGCAGCTTGGTACAGATCTCGCGAACCGGGGAGCTGTTTTTT
. | TRBJ1-1 | TRBD1 | TRBV19 | CASSSSTGSTEAFF | TGTGCCAGTAGTTCCTCGACAGGGAGCACTGAAGCTTTCTTT
few | TRBJ2-7 | TRBD1 | TRBV19 | CASSGTAYEQYF | TGTGCCAGTTCTGGGACAGCCTACGAGCAGTACTTC
. | TRBJ2-5 | . | TRBV12-5 | CASGRGLETQYF | TGTGCTAGTGGTCGAGGCCTCGAGACCCAGTACTTC
few | TRBJ2-5 | TRBD2 | TRBV7-9 | CASSSTAAGVARTQYF | TGTGCCAGCAGCTCCACGGCAGCGGGGGTAGCACGGACCCAGTACTTC
few | TRBJ2-1 | TRBD2 | TRBV4-1 | CASSHPSGGAYNEQFF | TGCGCCAGCAGCCACCCTAGCGGGGGGGCCTACAATGAGCAGTTCTTC
. | TRBJ1-5 | . | TRBV27 | CASGAGEYQPQHF | TGTGCCAGCGGGGCAGGGGAATATCAGCCCCAGCATTTT
. | TRBJ2-2 | . | TRBV6-5 | CASSYLAGGMMSTGELFF | TGTGCCAGCAGTTACTTAGCTGGGGGGATGATGAGCACCGGGGAGCTGTTTTTT
. | TRBJ2-2 | TRBD2 | TRBV12-3/TRBV12-4 | CASSFPYGGTGELFF | TGTGCCAGCAGTTTCCCCTACGGGGGGACCGGGGAGCTGTTTTTT
. | TRBJ2-6 | . | TRBV4-3 | CASSQDGTGRGANVLTF | TGCGCCAGCAGCCAAGATGGGACGGGGCGCGGGGCCAACGTCCTGACTTTC
. | TRBJ1-2 | TRBD1 | TRBV27 | CASSLSRGTGVRGGYTF | TGTGCCAGCAGTTTATCGCGGGGGACAGGGGTTCGGGGTGGCTACACCTTC
. | TRBJ1-1 | . | TRBV4-2 | CASSQDGVGYTEAFF | TGTGCCAGCAGCCAAGATGGAGTCGGATACACTGAAGCTTTCTTT
. | TRBJ2-1 | . | TRBV27 | CASRLGRENEQFF | TGTGCCAGCCGTTTGGGCAGAGAAAATGAGCAGTTCTTC
. | TRBJ2-3 | TRBD1 | TRBV5-8 | CASSLGQGRHRDTQYF | TGTGCCAGCAGCTTGGGACAGGGGCGGCATCGAGATACGCAGTATTTT
. | TRBJ2-7 | . | TRBV7-9 | CATRGPLSYEQYF | TGTGCCACGAGAGGGCCCTTGTCCTACGAGCAGTACTTC
many | TRBJ1-6 | TRBD1 | TRBV7-2 | CASSFLGTVGGYNSPLHF | TGTGCCAGCAGCTTCCTCGGGACAGTTGGAGGCTATAATTCACCCCTCCACTTT
once | TRBJ2-1 | . | TRBV25-1 | CASREGWREQFF | TGTGCCAGCAGGGAGGGGTGGAGAGAGCAGTTCTTC
many | TRBJ1-1 | . | TRBV7-6 | CASSLTGFQNTEAFF | TGTGCCAGCAGCCTAACAGGGTTCCAGAACACTGAAGCTTTCTTT
. | TRBJ1-2 | . | TRBV4-2 | CASSQDSVRGDGYTF | TGTGCCAGCAGCCAAGATTCCGTGAGGGGGGATGGCTACACCTTC
. | TRBJ1-4 | . | TRBV18 | CASSPGGSTNEKLFF | TGTGCCAGCTCACCAGGGGGGTCAACTAATGAAAAACTGTTTTTT
. | TRBJ2-1 | . | TRBV7-8 | CAGYKEIPGEQFF | TGTGCCGGATATAAGGAGATACCAGGTGAGCAGTTCTTC
. | TRBJ2-4 | . | TRBV6-1 | CASNAGKDKNIQYF | TGTGCCAGCAATGCCGGGAAGGATAAAAACATTCAGTACTTC
few | TRBJ2-1 | TRBD2 | TRBV15 | CATSRGIERGWNEQFF | TGTGCCACCAGCAGAGGGATCGAGCGGGGGTGGAATGAGCAGTTCTTC
. | TRBJ2-5 | TRBD1 | TRBV7-9 | CASSLAGQGVYF | TGTGCCAGCAGCTTGGCGGGACAGGGAGTGTACTTC
. | TRBJ2-1 | . | TRBV7-9 | CASSNDLAPEQFF | TGTGCCAGCAGCAACGATCTGGCCCCCGAGCAGTTCTTC
. | TRBJ2-5 | TRBD1 | TRBV6-2/TRBV6-3 | CASRTSGTDLQETQYF | TGTGCCAGCAGGACCTCCGGGACAGACTTACAAGAGACCCAGTACTTC
many | TRBJ2-7 | . | TRBV7-2 | CASSWARGRTYEQYF | TGTGCCAGCAGCTGGGCCAGGGGGAGGACCTACGAGCAGTACTTC
. | TRBJ1-2 | . | TRBV29-1 | CSVEGGHYGYTF | TGCAGCGTTGAAGGGGGCCACTATGGCTACACCTTC
few | TRBJ2-7 | TRBD1 | TRBV7-9 | CASSSTGDTAYEQYF | TGTGCCAGCAGCTCGACAGGGGATACCGCCTACGAGCAGTACTTC
few | TRBJ1-5 | TRBD1 | TRBV6-1 | CASIFGQGGQPQHF | TGTGCCAGCATTTTTGGACAGGGCGGGCAGCCCCAGCATTTT
many | TRBJ1-3 | . | TRBV3-1 | CASSQDVTDSGNTIYF | TGTGCCAGCAGCCAAGATGTGACGGACTCTGGAAACACCATATATTTT
. | TRBJ1-2 | TRBD1 | TRBV5-1 | CASSFLTGGDYGYTF | TGCGCCAGCAGCTTCTTGACAGGGGGCGACTATGGCTACACCTTC
once | TRBJ1-2 | TRBD1 | TRBV10-3 | CAIREPGQHTF | TGTGCCATCAGGGAGCCGGGACAGCACACCTTC
few | TRBJ2-7 | . | TRBV19 | CASSPRDKYEQYF | TGTGCCAGTAGTCCTCGGGACAAATACGAGCAGTACTTC
. | TRBJ2-2 | . | TRBV6-6 | CASSYPDSTGELFF | TGTGCCAGCAGTTACCCCGACAGCACCGGGGAGCTGTTTTTT
. | TRBJ2-5 | . | TRBV6-5 | CASSPGRFQKETQYF | TGTGCCAGCAGTCCCGGACGGTTTCAAAAAGAGACCCAGTACTTC
few | TRBJ2-1 | . | TRBV7-6 | CASSLASRIYNEQFF | TGTGCCAGCAGCTTAGCGTCCCGGATCTACAATGAGCAGTTCTTC
few | TRBJ2-3 | . | TRBV7-9 | CASSPDLGGTTSTDTQYF | TGTGCCAGCAGCCCCGATTTAGGGGGGACGACTAGCACAGATACGCAGTATTTT
many | TRBJ1-1 | TRBD1 | TRBV9 | CASSLWTGGNTEAFF | TGTGCCAGCAGCCTATGGACAGGGGGGAACACTGAAGCTTTCTTT
. | TRBJ1-4 | TRBD1 | TRBV6-5 | CASSYSTAGGYEKLFF | TGTGCCAGCAGTTACTCGACGGCAGGGGGGTATGAAAAACTGTTTTTT
many | TRBJ2-3 | . | TRBV7-9 | CASSSPGDTQYF | TGTGCCAGCAGCTCCCCGGGAGATACGCAGTATTTT
many | TRBJ2-2 | . | TRBV7-9 | CASSPAGSGELFF | TGTGCCAGCAGCCCAGCCGGGTCCGGGGAGCTGTTTTTT
. | TRBJ1-2 | . | TRBV6-2/TRBV6-3 | CASMYGSNYGYTF | TGTGCCAGCATGTACGGGAGCAACTATGGCTACACCTTC
. | TRBJ1-2 | TRBD1 | TRBV28 | CASSQGVSNYGYTF | TGTGCCAGCAGCCAGGGGGTATCTAACTATGGCTACACCTTC
few | TRBJ2-1 | TRBD2 | TRBV6-2/TRBV6-3 | CASTDWRGGAYNEQFF | TGTGCCAGCACCGACTGGCGGGGGGGCGCCTACAATGAGCAGTTCTTC
few | TRBJ2-2 | . | TRBV4-3 | CASSRNGEEDTISLTGELFF | TGCGCCAGCAGCCGAAATGGGGAGGAGGACACTATCTCGCTCACCGGGGAGCTGTTTTTT
many | TRBJ1-1 | . | TRBV6-2/TRBV6-3 | CASSYSGEAFF | TGTGCCAGCAGTTACTCGGGGGAAGCTTTCTTT
few | TRBJ2-1 | . | TRBV7-6 | CASSQKYGWEQFF | TGTGCCAGCAGCCAAAAATACGGGTGGGAGCAGTTCTTC
few | TRBJ2-5 | . | TRBV6-2/TRBV6-3 | CASSSLEQTEKETQYF | TGTGCCAGCAGCAGTCTAGAACAGACAGAGAAAGAGACCCAGTACTTC
. | TRBJ1-1 | . | TRBV14 | CASSQDRRKEAFF | TGTGCCAGCAGCCAAGATCGACGGAAGGAAGCTTTCTTT
few | TRBJ2-6 | TRBD1 | TRBV7-9 | CASSQGRTGKGSGANVLTF | TGTGCCAGCAGCCAGGGAAGGACAGGGAAAGGCTCTGGGGCCAACGTCCTGACTTTC
few | TRBJ1-5 | . | TRBV7-9 | CASSPSGAVYSNQPQHF | TGTGCCAGCAGCCCCTCAGGGGCCGTCTATAGCAATCAGCCCCAGCATTTT